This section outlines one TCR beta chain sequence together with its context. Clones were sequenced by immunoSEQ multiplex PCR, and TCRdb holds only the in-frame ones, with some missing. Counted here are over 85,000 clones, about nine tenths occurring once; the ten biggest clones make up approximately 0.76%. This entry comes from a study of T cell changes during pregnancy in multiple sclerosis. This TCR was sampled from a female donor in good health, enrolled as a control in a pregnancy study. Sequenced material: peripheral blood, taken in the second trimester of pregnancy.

DNA for the CDR3: TGCGCCAGCAGCCACCCCATGGGCGCCGACACAGATACGCAGTATTTT. This encodes CASSHPMGADTDTQYF. The chain joins TRBV4-3 to TRBJ2-3; D unresolved. This CDR3 is built from 16 residues. V shed 3 bases and J shed 2 bases, with 15 bases lying between them. The germline V gene encodes CDR1 LGHNA and CDR2 YSLEER.